This T cell receptor (beta chain) was observed in a study of blood T cell repertoires in COVID-19 (dated by TCRdb to the early 2020s). Context from the whole study: The collaborator samples originated in the United States, Italy and Spain and spanned the acute and convalescent phases of COVID-19. The material from the prospective study consisted of cDNA or gDNA derived from T cells, B-cell-depleted T cells, or PBMCs. Subjects who had been exposed to COVID-19, were actively infected with it, or had recovered from it provided the deeply sampled blood TCRbeta repertoires that made up the dataset. The repertoires were released in a freely available public database meant as a resource for research on the immune response to SARS-CoV-2. Samples came from the ongoing ImmuneRACE study (first 160 participants) plus 1,254 subjects from 6 global collaborators. The sample metadata nearly always contained a de-identified subject ID, COVID-19 status, age in years and sex. Where available, HLA class I and class II types were obtained from metadata supplied by the sample provider rather than from assay-based typing.

The immunoSEQ Assay, a bias-controlled multiplex PCR, was used to amplify TCRbeta CDR3 regions from genomic DNA. Per the source publication's procedure: Nucleated cell counts per sample were estimated from amplification of reference gene primers within the assay. To quantify the absolute abundance of each unique TCRbeta CDR3 rearrangement, sequence reads were collapsed and filtered. Productive Simpson clonality was computed per sample as the square root of Simpson's diversity index over productive rearrangements. TCRdb mirrors the immuneACCESS table, restricted to in-frame sequences. Some clones are absent from its copies; in checked studies, under half trace to an unresolved V gene, and the reason for the others is unknown. The V and J calls and clone size come from that table; D and trimming were worked out from the DNA. The sample has over 250,000 clones on record, around 87% of them singletons. The ten most abundant clones make up approximately 1.6% of the sample.

A second Seattle source provided samples from volunteer blood donors who had recovered from COVID-19. Whole blood was collected in K2EDTA tubes by collaborating institutions according to the institutions' own protocols. For TCRbeta analysis, collaborator samples were shipped as frozen whole blood, as isolated PBMCs, or as DNA extracted from either sample type. Turning to this clone: Its antigen is not yet known. No qualities accompany the bases; no much larger clone lies one base away.

CDR1 and CDR2 are read off the germline V gene as MNHEY and SVGAGI. Measured from the cysteine to the phenylalanine, the CDR3 is 11 residues long. Of the read, only the CDR3 DNA is kept; its 33 bases are in frame from base 1. V loses 6 bases, J loses 7 bases, and the germline ends lie 9 bases apart. Beyond this particular receptor, the publication reports: How much clinical and demographic metadata was included differed by source and by participant, and the metadata was provided uncurated.

Sequenced material: peripheral blood. The receptor chain draws on TRBV6-5 and TRBJ1-1; TRBD1 is a weak D gene call, 5 bases matching. This clonotype was obtained from a woman aged 40-49 years who had recovered from COVID-19. The sequenced DNA: TGTGCCAGCAGAAGACAGAGTGAAGCTTTCTTT. This sequence encodes CASRRQSEAFF.